Below are 10 T cell receptor beta chains sequenced from a single sample in a study of cytomegalovirus exposure and HLA in healthy donors. The PCR contained 60 Vbeta and 13 Jbeta primers. Sequencing was performed with immunoSEQ multiplex PCR; in TCRdb, only in-frame clones are kept and a portion is missing. The sample has approximately 100,000 clones; roughly 80% are singletons. The sample was PBMCs. The receptors stem from a female donor in good health and CMV-seropositive.

This chain uses TRBV11-3 with TRBJ2-7; 12 nucleotides align to TRBD1. V lost 5 bases, J lost 7 bases, and 15 bases stayed unmatched. The CDR3 sequence is 17 residues long. Germline assignment: CDR1 SGHNT and CDR2 YENEEA. The CDR3, as DNA: TGTGCCAGCAGCCCAGGGCAGCCGGGACAGGGGGCGGGTGAGCAGTACTTC. Translating it yields CASSPGQPGQGAGEQYF. Based on the CDR3 plus reference TRBV11-3 and TRBJ2-7, the full variable domain is EAGVVQSPRYKIIEKKQPVAFWCNPISGHNTLYWYLQNLGQGPELLIRYENEEAVDDSQLPKDRFSAERLKGVDSTLKIQPAELGDSAVYLCASSPGQPGQGAGEQYFGPGTRLTVT.

The chain carries TRBV7-2 and TRBJ2-3, with 8 bases fitting TRBD1. The CDR3 has 14 amino acids. V shed 3 bases, J shed 4 bases, and the junction held 3 bases outside the gene matches. Per germline, CDR1 SGHTA and CDR2 FQGNSA. For the CDR3, the DNA is TGTGCCAGCAGCTTCGACAGGGGACCAGATACGCAGTATTTT. Protein: CASSFDRGPDTQYF.

This clone was recorded a few times. V is TRBV7-2 and J is TRBJ2-7; D is perhaps TRBD2 (5 bases). Per the germline V gene, CDR1 is SGHTA and CDR2 is FQGNSA. CDR3 length equals 13 residues. Trimming cost V 4 bases and J 6 bases, with 13 bases left between them. CDR3 residues: CASSSQEAGEQYF. The CDR3 DNA is TGTGCCAGCAGCTCCCAGGAGGCTGGCGAGCAGTACTTC.

The count of this clone is one. The V and J genes are TRBV6-1 and TRBJ2-5, with 7 bases fitting TRBD1. J was trimmed by 5 bases and V by 3 bases; bases with no gene match: 6. The CDR3 is 14 residues long. Per the germline V gene, CDR1 is MNHNS and CDR2 is SASEGT. CDR3 loop: CASSDSGGWETQYF. CDR3 in DNA: TGTGCCAGCAGTGATTCAGGGGGTTGGGAGACCCAGTACTTC.

This chain joins TRBV28 and TRBJ2-5; 12 bases are a match to TRBD2. This CDR3 has 17 residues. Trimming cost V 3 bases and J 5 bases; bases outside gene matches: 10. Germline CDR1 and CDR2: MDHEN and SYDVKM. CDR3 loop: CASSFLRLAGVPETQYF. The CDR3 DNA follows: TGTGCCAGCAGTTTTCTCCGACTAGCGGGAGTCCCGGAGACCCAGTACTTC.

CDR3 protein: CASSETVYEQYF. The CDR3 region has the DNA TGCGCCAGCAGTGAGACAGTTTACGAGCAGTACTTC. The V gene is TRBV10-2, the J gene TRBJ2-7, with no clear D. Trimming pared 2 bases from V and 4 bases from J, leaving 6 bases between. The V gene's germline CDR1 is WSHSY and CDR2 SAAADI. The CDR3 sequence is 12 residues long.

This chain joins TRBV2 and TRBJ2-3, with 8 nucleotides matching TRBD2. V was clipped by 6 bases and J by 6 bases; unmatched bases: 35. Germline values: CDR1 SNHLY, CDR2 FYNNEI. CDR3 size: 23 residues. Here the CDR3 reads CASRQPGPNAAVAGGPLRDTQYF. CDR3 in DNA: TGTGCCAGCAGGCAACCGGGTCCCAATGCCGCCGTCGCGGGAGGACCCCTGAGGGATACGCAGTATTTT. Full variable domain (remainder filled in from reference TRBV2 and TRBJ2-3): EPEVTQTPSHQVTQMGQEVILRCVPISNHLYFYWYRQILGQKVEFLVSFYNNEISEKSEIFDDQFSVERPDGSNFTLKIRSTKLEDSAMYFCASRQPGPNAAVAGGPLRDTQYFGPGTRLTVL.

V gene TRBV18 combines with J gene TRBJ2-7; 10 bases align to TRBD2. CDR3 size: 18 residues. V was clipped by 0 bases and J by 5 bases; unmatched bases: 13. Germline loops: CDR1 KGHSH, CDR2 LQKENI. The CDR3 sequence is CASSPPTGGSGRAHEQYF. In DNA, the CDR3 is TGTGCCAGCTCACCACCGACCGGGGGCAGCGGGAGGGCCCACGAGCAGTACTTC.

The chain combines TRBV11-2 with TRBJ2-3; 7 bases align to TRBD1. V lost 8 bases, J lost 1 base, and 9 bases stayed unmatched. The CDR3 covers 15 residues. Germline CDR1 SGHAT, CDR2 FQNNGV. As DNA, the CDR3 is TGTGCCAGCCGAGGGGGCCCGGCCCGCACAGATACGCAGTATTTT. Translation gives CASRGGPARTDTQYF.

The genes are TRBV10-3 and TRBJ2-3; D uncertain. This CDR3 has 14 residues. V was trimmed by 2 bases and J by 2 bases, leaving 8 bases between them. From germline, CDR1 is ENHRY and CDR2 SYGVKD. DNA for the CDR3: TGTGCCATCAGTGAGAGGAGAGACACAGATACGCAGTATTTT. This gives the protein CAISERRDTDTQYF.